This TCR beta chain was identified in a study of T cell changes during pregnancy in multiple sclerosis. The germline gives CDR1 SEHNR, CDR2 FQNEAQ (reference sequence). V was pared by 2 bases and J by 4 bases, with 11 bases between. The CDR3 is 14 amino acids. Libraries were prepared by immunoSEQ multiplex PCR; TCRdb keeps only in-frame clonotypes and omits some of them. This repertoire shows over 70,000 clones, around 93% found once; its top ten account for under 2%. The genes are TRBV7-9 and TRBJ1-2; D call uncertain. This receptor was obtained from a female donor in good health, enrolled as a control in a pregnancy study. The specimen was peripheral blood, collected in the first trimester of pregnancy. The CDR3: CASSLSGEFYGYTF. DNA of the CDR3: TGTGCCAGCAGCTTATCTGGAGAATTCTATGGCTACACCTTC.